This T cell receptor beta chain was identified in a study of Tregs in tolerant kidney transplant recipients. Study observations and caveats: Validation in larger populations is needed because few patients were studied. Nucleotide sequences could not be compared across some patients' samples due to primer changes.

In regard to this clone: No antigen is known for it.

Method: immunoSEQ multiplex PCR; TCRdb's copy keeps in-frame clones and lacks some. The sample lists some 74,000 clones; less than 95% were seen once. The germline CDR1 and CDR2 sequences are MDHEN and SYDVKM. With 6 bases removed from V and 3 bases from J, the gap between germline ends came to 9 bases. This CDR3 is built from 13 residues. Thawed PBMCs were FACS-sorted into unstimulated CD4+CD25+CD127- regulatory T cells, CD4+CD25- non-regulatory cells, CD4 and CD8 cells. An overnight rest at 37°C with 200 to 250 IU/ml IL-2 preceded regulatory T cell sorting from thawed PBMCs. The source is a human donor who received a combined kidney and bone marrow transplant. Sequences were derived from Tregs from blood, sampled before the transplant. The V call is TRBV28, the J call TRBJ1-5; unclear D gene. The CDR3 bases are TGTGCCAGCAGCTGGGGAGTCAATCAGCCCCAGCATTTT. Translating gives CASSWGVNQPQHF.